Presented here are 14 T cell receptor beta chains from one specimen sequenced in a study of technical replicates of blood from several donors (TCRdb year 2017). The library was generated by the immunoSEQ multiplex PCR assay. What TCRdb holds here is the immuneACCESS table cut down to in-frame rearrangements. Part of the clones is not present; checked against another copy, under half of the missing clones reflect an unresolved V gene, and the others are unexplained. The sample profile shows around 57,000 clones; about 95% of them were found once. Approximately 0.22% of the sample belongs to the ten largest clones. The sequencing input was T cells isolated from PBMCs. All receptors come from a human donor in good health.

The rearrangement joins TRBV29-1 to TRBJ1-1; D is ambiguous. V lost 2 bases and J lost 4, with 14 bases in between. The germline CDR1 and CDR2 sequences are SQVTM and ANQGSEA. The CDR3 contains 14 residues. Here the CDR3 reads CSVEPKGSGTEAFF. As DNA, the CDR3 is TGCAGCGTTGAACCGAAGGGCAGCGGCACTGAAGCTTTCTTT.

In this sample, this clone turned up once. The chain joins TRBV13 to TRBJ2-1; possible D gene TRBD2, 6 bases. V was trimmed by 5 bases and J by 7 bases, leaving 15 bases between them. The CDR3 extends over 14 amino acids. Germline CDR1 is PRHDT and CDR2 is FYEKMQ (reference sequence). CDR3 region: CASSKRDLVNEQFF. The CDR3 DNA reads as TGTGCCAGCAGCAAACGGGACTTAGTGAATGAGCAGTTCTTC.

The table lists this clone with a count of one. The V gene is TRBV5-1, the J gene TRBJ1-4; D is possibly TRBD1 (5 bases). The germline V gene encodes CDR1 SGHRS and CDR2 YFSETQ. CDR3 size: 15 residues. V was cut by 4 bases and J by 1 base, with 11 bases left in between. CDR3 nucleotide sequence: TGCGCCAGCAGCGGGACTACGGGAACTAATGAAAAACTGTTTTTT. It codes for CASSGTTGTNEKLFF.

The chain carries TRBV6-5 and TRBJ2-2, with 9 bases lining up with TRBD2. After removal of 2 bases from V and 13 bases from J, the junction contained 8 bases not matched to a gene. Germline CDR1 and CDR2: MNHEY and SVGAGI. This CDR3 has 14 amino acids. In DNA, the CDR3 is TGTGCCAGCAGTTACGGGTTGCGGGGGGGCGGGCTGTTTTTT. Protein sequence: CASSYGLRGGGLFF.

The gene calls are TRBV7-9 and TRBJ2-4; D gene uncertain. This CDR3 contains 11 residues. The V gene's germline CDR1 is SEHNR and CDR2 FQNEAQ (reference sequence). V lost 11 bases and J lost 7, with 12 bases in between. CDR3 sequence reads: CAGERNNIQYF. The CDR3 nucleotides read TGTGCCGGCGAGAGGAATAACATTCAGTACTTC. The complete variable domain, with remaining parts taken from reference TRBV7-9 and TRBJ2-4, reads DTGVSQNPRHKITKRGQNVTFRCDPISEHNRLYWYRQTLGQGPEFLTYFQNEAQLEKSRLLSDRFSAERPKGSFSTLEIQRTEQGDSAMYLCAGERNNIQYFGAGTRLSVL.

V is TRBV28 and J is TRBJ2-1, with 7 nucleotides matching TRBD2. CDR3 length equals 16 residues. V lost 3 bases and J lost 5; bases outside the gene matches: 10. Per germline, CDR1 MDHEN and CDR2 SYDVKM. The chain's CDR3 is CASSFTQGLKNNEQFF. The CDR3 nucleotides are TGTGCCAGCAGTTTTACTCAGGGACTAAAGAACAATGAGCAGTTCTTC.

Only one count was recorded for this clone. The J gene is TRBJ2-1, the V gene TRBV10-3; possibly TRBD1 for D (5 bases). Trimming left V 3 bases short and J 9 bases short, with 9 bases between. There are 12 residues in the CDR3. The V gene's germline CDR1 is ENHRY and CDR2 SYGVKD. The CDR3 is CAISDSRGEQFF. Written as DNA, the CDR3 is TGTGCCATCAGTGATAGTAGGGGTGAGCAGTTCTTC.

V is TRBV28 and J is TRBJ2-7, with D perhaps assigned TRBD1 or TRBD2 (7 bases each). The CDR3 covers 12 residues. Germline V gene lookup returns CDR1 MDHEN and CDR2 SYDVKM. Trimming stripped 10 bases from V and 4 bases from J, with 14 bases between. In DNA, the CDR3 is TGTGCCACCAGGGGGGGGGTGTACGAGCAGTACTTC. This sequence encodes CATRGGVYEQYF.

Written as DNA, the CDR3 is TGCAGCGCCCGACGGGCGGGAGTGAACGAGCAGTACTTC. Its translation is CSARRAGVNEQYF. The V call is TRBV29-1, the J call TRBJ2-7, with 7 bases matching TRBD2. The J segment lost 5 bases and the V segment lost 7 bases, leaving 11 bases of the junction unmatched. Per the germline V gene, CDR1 is SQVTM and CDR2 is ANQGSEA. The length of the CDR3 is 13 residues.

V is TRBV28 and J is TRBJ2-6; possibly TRBD2 for D (6 bases). The V gene lost 5 bases and the J gene lost 0 bases, with 8 bases spanning the gap. The CDR3 consists of 15 residues. Germline CDR1 reads MDHEN; CDR2 reads SYDVKM. The DNA of the CDR3 is TGTGCCAGCAGTGGAGGGGACTCTGGGGCCAACGTCCTGACTTTC. This encodes CASSGGDSGANVLTF.

The chain links TRBV7-8 to TRBJ2-7, with D possibly being TRBD2 (5 bases). This CDR3 is 13 amino acids long. The germline CDR1 and CDR2 sequences are SGHVS and FQNEAQ. V shed 3 bases and J shed 6 bases, with 12 bases lying between them. The CDR3 nucleotides read TGTGCCAGCAGCTTGATAGGAGGATCCGAGCAGTACTTC. As protein: CASSLIGGSEQYF.

This clone has just one count. The CDR3 is CASSMTGTGANVLTF. The CDR3, as DNA: TGTGCCAGCAGTATGACAGGGACTGGGGCCAACGTCCTGACTTTC. The rearrangement links TRBV5-4 to TRBJ2-6, with TRBD1 matching 7 bases. The CDR3 covers 15 residues. Losses at the gene ends were 5 bases for V and 2 bases for J; bases not matched to a gene: 4. The V gene's germline CDR1 is SGHNT and CDR2 YYREEE (reference sequence).

This chain connects TRBV11-1 to TRBJ2-6; D gene ambiguous. The germline V and J ends were trimmed by 5 bases and 0 bases, with 8 bases remaining between them. Germline assignment: CDR1 SGHAT and CDR2 FQDESV (reference sequence). The CDR3 spans 15 residues. This CDR3 reads CASSAGFSGANVLTF. The CDR3 nucleotides are TGTGCCAGCAGCGCAGGATTCTCTGGGGCCAACGTCCTGACTTTC.

With regard to this clone: Other DNA sequences in the sample encode the same CDR3. V is TRBV7-9 and J is TRBJ2-5; D unresolved. The length of the CDR3 is 11 residues. With 5 bases removed from V and 5 bases from J, the gap between germline ends came to 6 bases. The germline gives CDR1 SEHNR, CDR2 FQNEAQ (reference sequence). In nucleotides, the CDR3 is TGTGCCAGCAGCCCGAGGGAGACCCAGTACTTC. This sequence encodes CASSPRETQYF.